These 20 T cell receptor beta chains came from one sample sequenced in a study of T cells after somatic rescue of genetic block. Clones were read by immunoSEQ multiplex PCR, and TCRdb kept only the in-frame ones, dropping some. The data hold around 50,000 clones, with around 96% observed a single time. The sequenced sample consisted of peripheral blood mononuclear cells (PBMCs). The receptors derive from a child under two years old.

The chain has TRBV27 and TRBJ1-1; TRBD1 is a possible D gene (5 bases). V lost 1 base and J lost 4, with 13 bases in between. CDR1 is MNHEY, CDR2 SMNVEV, per germline (reference sequence). The length of the CDR3 is 15 residues. The CDR3 loop is CASSLYGVGGTEAFF. Written as DNA, the CDR3 is TGTGCCAGCAGTTTATATGGGGTTGGGGGCACTGAAGCTTTCTTT.

The rearrangement joins TRBV5-5 to TRBJ1-2, with 9 bases that match TRBD1. Germline V gives CDR1 SGHKS, CDR2 YYEKEE (reference sequence). J gave up 4 bases and V 3 bases, and 7 bases lay outside the gene matches. The CDR3 loop spans 15 amino acids. The CDR3 sequence: CASSSPDRGSYGYTF. The CDR3 DNA is TGTGCCAGCAGCTCTCCGGACAGGGGCTCCTATGGCTACACCTTC.

The chain uses TRBV19 and TRBJ1-2; D may be TRBD1 (6 bases). Trimming took off 6 bases at V and 0 bases at J, with 11 bases between the two ends. CDR1 and CDR2 (germline): LNHDA, SQIVND (reference sequence). CDR3 length equals 14 residues. CDR3 sequence reads: CASRPGTTNYGYTF. CDR3 nucleotide sequence: TGTGCCAGTAGGCCCGGGACAACTAACTATGGCTACACCTTC.

This chain joins TRBV5-1 and TRBJ2-5; 8 bases are a match to TRBD2. This CDR3 is built from 15 residues. Germline loops: CDR1 SGHRS, CDR2 YFSETQ. The ends lost 0 bases at V and 0 bases at J; junction bases unmatched: 1. The CDR3, as DNA: TGCGCCAGCAGCTTGGGACTAGCGTACCAAGAGACCCAGTACTTC. Amino acid sequence: CASSLGLAYQETQYF.

The rearrangement joins TRBV4-1 to TRBJ2-3, with D unresolved. Germline values: CDR1 MGHRA, CDR2 YSYEKL. The CDR3 runs to 16 residues. The ends were cut back, 6 bases at V and 8 bases at J, with 24 bases in the middle. CDR3 sequence reads: CASSPLSMGQWATQYF. The CDR3 DNA reads as TGCGCCAGCAGTCCCCTATCGATGGGCCAGTGGGCTACGCAGTATTTT.

The chain carries TRBV25-1 and TRBJ2-3; 9 bases are shared with TRBD1. This CDR3 has 17 residues. V shed 6 bases, J shed 2 bases, and the junction held 12 bases outside the gene matches. Germline V gives CDR1 MGHDK, CDR2 SYGVNS. CDR3 in DNA: TGTGCCAGCAGCCCCCTAGGAGGGACAGGGTCCACAGATACGCAGTATTTT. This gives the protein CASSPLGGTGSTDTQYF. The complete variable domain, with remaining parts taken from reference TRBV25-1 and TRBJ2-3, reads EADIYQTPRYLVIGTGKKITLECSQTMGHDKMYWYQQDPGMELHLIHYSYGVNSTEKGDLSSESTVSRIRTEHFPLTLESARPSHTSQYLCASSPLGGTGSTDTQYFGPGTRLTVL.

This clone came up once. The rearrangement links TRBV6-6 to TRBJ2-5; 8 nucleotides match TRBD2. The germline gives CDR1 MNHNY, CDR2 SVGAGI (reference sequence). The CDR3 is made up of 15 amino acids. J gave up 5 bases and V 2 bases, and 7 bases lay outside the gene matches. CDR3 loop: CASSYDGRGRETQYF. The CDR3 DNA reads TGTGCCAGCAGTTACGACGGGAGGGGTAGGGAGACCCAGTACTTC.

The V gene is TRBV6-6, the J gene TRBJ1-1, with D perhaps matching TRBD1 (6 bases). V was cut by 0 bases and J by 3 bases, with 8 bases left in between. Germline V lookup: CDR1 MNHNY, CDR2 SVGAGI (reference sequence). CDR3 length: 14 residues. The CDR3 reads CASSYSPGDTEAFF. CDR3 nucleotides: TGTGCCAGCAGTTACTCGCCAGGGGACACTGAAGCTTTCTTT.

The gene calls are TRBV19 and TRBJ2-7, with TRBD2 matching 16 bases. Germline loops: CDR1 LNHDA, CDR2 SQIVND (reference sequence). V shed 5 bases, J shed 6 bases, and the junction held 4 bases outside the gene matches. The CDR3 has 15 residues. The CDR3 DNA reads TGTGCCAGTAGTTTGGGACTAGCGGGAGGGTTCGAGCAGTACTTC. This codes for CASSLGLAGGFEQYF.

The gene calls are TRBV5-4 and TRBJ2-1; TRBD2 aligns across 10 bases. With 0 bases clipped from V and 8 bases from J, the junction kept 5 bases outside the gene matches. The CDR3 length is 15 residues. Per germline, CDR1 SGHNT and CDR2 YYREEE (reference sequence). DNA of the CDR3: TGTGCCAGCAGCTTGGGTCTAGCGGGAGAGGATGAGCAGTTCTTC. Its translation: CASSLGLAGEDEQFF.

This clone was seen a single time. The CDR3 is CASSSLGTGGYGELFF. The CDR3 nucleotides read TGTGCCAGCAGCTCTCTCGGGACAGGGGGTTACGGGGAGCTGTTTTTT. J is TRBJ2-2 and V is TRBV7-6, with 11 positions matching TRBD1. Germline CDR1 is SGHVS and CDR2 is FNYEAQ. CDR3 length: 16 amino acids. The trim removed 4 bases at V and 7 bases at J, leaving 8 bases unmatched.

The V and J genes are TRBV27 and TRBJ1-5; TRBD1 is a possible D gene (6 bases). CDR3 length equals 14 residues. Germline V gives CDR1 MNHEY, CDR2 SMNVEV (reference sequence). Trimming shortened V by 6 bases and J by 5 bases, and 14 bases separated the two germline ends. DNA of the CDR3: TGTGCCAGCAGGACACAGGGTCGCCATCAGCCCCAGCATTTT. Its translation: CASRTQGRHQPQHF.

The V call is TRBV9, the J call TRBJ1-1; possible D gene TRBD1, 6 bases. Germline CDR1 reads SGDLS; CDR2 reads YYNGEE. V was cut by 4 bases and J by 5 bases, with 15 bases left in between. The CDR3 spans 14 residues. The CDR3 protein is CASSPQTGGTEAFF. CDR3 nucleotides: TGTGCCAGCAGCCCCCAGACAGGAGGGACTGAAGCTTTCTTT. The whole variable domain, filled in from reference TRBV9 and TRBJ1-1, reads DSGVTQTPKHLITATGQRVTLRCSPRSGDLSVYWYQQSLDQGLQFLIQYYNGEERAKGNILERFSAQQFPDLHSELNLSSLELGDSALYFCASSPQTGGTEAFFGQGTRLTVV.

The chain carries TRBV2 and TRBJ2-7; no clear D gene. Trimming removed 7 bases at V and 2 bases at J, with 9 bases between. Germline-derived CDR1 and CDR2 are SNHLY and FYNNEI. The length of the CDR3 is 12 residues. Here the CDR3 reads CASMLLTYEQYF. In DNA, the CDR3 is TGTGCCAGCATGCTTCTCACCTACGAGCAGTACTTC. Variable domain in full (rest from reference TRBV2 and TRBJ2-7): EPEVTQTPSHQVTQMGQEVILRCVPISNHLYFYWYRQILGQKVEFLVSFYNNEISEKSEIFDDQFSVERPDGSNFTLKIRSTKLEDSAMYFCASMLLTYEQYFGPGTRLTVT.

The genes are TRBV27 and TRBJ2-4; D assignment may be TRBD1 or TRBD2 (5 bases each). The V and J ends lost 5 bases and 0 bases respectively, with 14 bases between them. Germline values: CDR1 MNHEY, CDR2 SMNVEV (reference sequence). CDR3 size: 16 residues. The CDR3: CASSLTFGTAKNIQYF. CDR3 sequence (DNA): TGTGCCAGCAGTCTCACTTTTGGGACAGCCAAAAACATTCAGTACTTC.

V and J are TRBV5-1 and TRBJ2-1; 7 bases align to TRBD1. This CDR3 spans 13 amino acids. Germline V CDR1 and CDR2: SGHRS, YFSETQ. V was clipped by 0 bases and J by 6 bases; unmatched bases: 0. The DNA of the CDR3 is TGCGCCAGCAGCTTGGCAGGGGGCAATGAGCAGTTCTTC. Translated: CASSLAGGNEQFF.

J is TRBJ2-7 and V is TRBV28, with 7 bases matching TRBD2. The CDR3 contains 14 residues. J lost 3 bases, V lost 0 bases, and 2 bases had no gene match. CDR1 MDHEN and CDR2 SYDVKM come from the germline V gene. CDR3 protein: CASSLWGLNYEQYF. CDR3 sequence (DNA): TGTGCCAGCAGTTTATGGGGACTAAACTACGAGCAGTACTTC.

V and J are TRBV6-1 and TRBJ2-3; unclear D gene. The ends were cut back, 6 bases at V and 7 bases at J, with 8 bases in the middle. The CDR3 runs 11 residues. Germline CDR1 MNHNS, CDR2 SASEGT. CDR3 DNA: TGTGCCAGCAGCCCCACCCATACGCAGTATTTT. It translates to CASSPTHTQYF.

The chain links TRBV27 to TRBJ2-1; D not resolved. V shed 4 bases and J shed 6 bases, with 4 bases lying between them. The CDR3 spans 11 residues. Per the germline V gene, CDR1 is MNHEY and CDR2 is SMNVEV (reference sequence). The CDR3 protein is CASSSSNEQFF. DNA of the CDR3: TGTGCCAGCAGTTCTAGCAATGAGCAGTTCTTC.

The chain links TRBV6-4 to TRBJ1-3; maybe TRBD1 (6 bases). The CDR3 loop spans 14 amino acids. V dropped 6 bases and J dropped 7 bases, with 16 bases sitting between them. Germline V lookup: CDR1 MRHNA, CDR2 SNTAGT. Here the CDR3 reads CASSLQGSFNTIYF. CDR3 in DNA: TGTGCCAGCAGCCTACAGGGTTCTTTTAACACCATATATTTT.